Below, 22 T cell receptor beta chains from the same sample are listed, as sequenced in a study of response to subunit inactivated influenza vaccine. One entry per CDR3 protein, called by TCRdb with MiXCR from the RT-PCR reads. This sample has hundreds of thousands of distinct CDR3 sequences, with 7.6% found just once. The material sequenced was PBMCs from blood, taken 23 months after vaccination. These receptors came from a man aged 50-75 years who received an inactivated influenza vaccine.

The chain employs TRBV11-2 and TRBJ2-7; possibly TRBD1 for D (5 bases). The V end lost 3 bases, the J end lost 5 bases, and 8 bases lay between the germline ends. The germline gives CDR1 SGHAT, CDR2 FQNNGV. This CDR3 region has 12 residues. The CDR3 is CASSFPGNEQYF. The CDR3 DNA follows: TGTGCCAGCAGCTTTCCAGGGAACGAGCAGTACTTC. The full variable domain, rest sourced from reference TRBV11-2 and TRBJ2-7, is EAGVAQSPRYKIIEKRQSVAFWCNPISGHATLYWYQQILGQGPKLLIQFQNNGVVDDSQLPKDRFSAERLKGVDSTLKIQPAKLEDSAVYLCASSFPGNEQYFGPGTRLTVT.

This clonotype has more than one count but fewer than ten. The V gene is TRBV7-9, the J gene TRBJ1-1; D is possibly TRBD1 (6 bases). The germline V gene encodes CDR1 SEHNR and CDR2 FQNEAQ (reference sequence). V was shortened by 1 base and J by 4 bases, with 13 bases between the two germline ends. The CDR3 is 15 amino acids. The CDR3 DNA is TGTGCCAGCAGCTTAGATGGGGGGCGAGGCACTGAAGCTTTCTTT. Translated: CASSLDGGRGTEAFF.

The J gene is TRBJ1-1, the V gene TRBV25-1; D is undetermined. V was pared by 1 base and J by 7 bases, with 7 bases between. CDR1 is MGHDK and CDR2 is SYGVNS in the germline V gene. The CDR3 totals 12 residues. The CDR3 nucleotides read TGTGCCAGCAGTGAATCTCGCGGTGAAGCTTTCTTT. Amino acid sequence: CASSESRGEAFF.

The gene calls are TRBV7-9 and TRBJ2-5; D gene uncertain. The CDR3 loop spans 16 amino acids. Germline CDR1 SEHNR, CDR2 FQNEAQ (reference sequence). Trimming took 1 base from V and 6 from J, leaving 18 bases between them. CDR3 DNA sequence: TGTGCCAGCAGCTTAGGTGTGGGGATGGTGGTGAAGACCCAGTACTTC. Protein: CASSLGVGMVVKTQYF.

The chain uses TRBV20-1 and TRBJ1-1, with TRBD1 matching 7 bases. Germline loops: CDR1 DFQATT, CDR2 SNEGSKA (reference sequence). With 0 bases clipped from V and 1 base from J, the junction kept 2 bases outside the gene matches. This CDR3 is built from 14 residues. The CDR3 nucleotides are TGCAGTGCTAGAGACGGACAGGCGAACACTGAAGCTTTCTTT. Its translation is CSARDGQANTEAFF.

The chain carries TRBV5-6 and TRBJ2-1, with 10 bases that match TRBD2. V lost 4 bases and J lost 8; bases outside the gene matches: 12. The CDR3 length is 16 residues. Germline values: CDR1 SGHDT, CDR2 YYEEEE. The CDR3 DNA reads TGTGCCAGCAGCCGCCCTGGGCTAGCGGGAGAATATGAGCAGTTCTTC. Translation gives CASSRPGLAGEYEQFF.

This chain links TRBV20-1 with TRBJ2-5; 8 nucleotides agree with TRBD2. The germline CDR1 and CDR2 sequences are DFQATT and SNEGSKA (reference sequence). This CDR3 contains 13 residues. J gave up 7 bases and V 5 bases, and 9 bases lay outside the gene matches. CDR3 in DNA: TGCAGTGCTCGTACTAGCGGTAGTGGGACCCAGTACTTC. It specifies CSARTSGSGTQYF.

The rearrangement links TRBV11-2 to TRBJ2-5, with D tentatively TRBD1 (5 bases). Trimming stripped 0 bases from V and 4 bases from J, with 18 bases between. The germline V gene encodes CDR1 SGHAT and CDR2 FQNNGV. This CDR3 is 17 amino acids long. The DNA for the CDR3 is TGTGCCAGCAGCTTAGATGTCTGGGGTCAGGGTGGAGAGACCCAGTACTTC. Its protein is CASSLDVWGQGGETQYF. Combining the CDR3 with reference TRBV11-2 and TRBJ2-5 gives the whole variable domain EAGVAQSPRYKIIEKRQSVAFWCNPISGHATLYWYQQILGQGPKLLIQFQNNGVVDDSQLPKDRFSAERLKGVDSTLKIQPAKLEDSAVYLCASSLDVWGQGGETQYFGPGTRLLVL.

This clonotype was observed a few times. The chain combines TRBV25-1 with TRBJ2-3, with D possibly matching TRBD2 (7 bases). CDR3 length: 17 amino acids. The V end lost 1 base, the J end lost 6 bases, and 20 bases lay between the germline ends. Germline assignment: CDR1 MGHDK and CDR2 SYGVNS. CDR3 region: CASSEFWLGGAVDTQYF. DNA of the CDR3: TGTGCCAGCAGTGAATTCTGGTTGGGGGGGGCCGTTGATACGCAGTATTTT.

The chain employs TRBV15 and TRBJ1-2; 8 nucleotides line up with TRBD1. With 0 bases clipped from V and 4 bases from J, the junction kept 4 bases outside the gene matches. The CDR3 length is 15 residues. Germline V lookup: CDR1 LNHNV, CDR2 YYDKDF (reference sequence). The CDR3 DNA reads as TGTGCCACCAGCAGAGACCGTACAGGGGGCTATGGCTACACCTTC. Amino acid sequence: CATSRDRTGGYGYTF.

V is TRBV7-2 and J is TRBJ1-2; a weak D match, TRBD1 (6 bases). Germline-derived CDR1 and CDR2 are SGHTA and FQGNSA. V gave up 1 base and J gave up 7 bases, with 16 bases separating them. The CDR3 consists of 15 residues. The CDR3 loop is CASSLGGQPRGGYTF. The CDR3 nucleotides read TGTGCCAGCAGCTTAGGAGGACAACCCAGGGGTGGCTACACCTTC.

This clonotype was found many times. The V and J genes are TRBV29-1 and TRBJ2-3; TRBD1 matches at 9 bases. Unmatched junction bases numbered 11, after V lost 7 bases and J lost 0 bases. CDR1 and CDR2 from the germline V gene are SQVTM and ANQGSEA. CDR3 length: 16 residues. The DNA of the CDR3 is TGCAGCGCGCGAGGAAAGGGACAGGGAAGCACAGATACGCAGTATTTT. Translation: CSARGKGQGSTDTQYF.

This clonotype was picked up a small number of times. The chain recombines TRBV20-1 with TRBJ2-1; D unclear. Germline CDR1 DFQATT, CDR2 SNEGSKA (reference sequence). The CDR3 has 17 residues. V was pared by 6 bases and J by 3 bases, with 24 bases between. The CDR3 DNA follows: TGCAGTGCCAAACCCACCATATTGGACCAGGTCTACAATGAGCAGTTCTTC. It yields the protein CSAKPTILDQVYNEQFF.

Worth noting for this clonotype: Possible read error: a much larger clone is one base away. This rearrangement joins TRBV7-9 to TRBJ1-6; 7 positions match TRBD1. V shed 8 bases, J shed 7 bases, and the junction held 11 bases outside the gene matches. The V gene's germline CDR1 is SEHNR and CDR2 FQNEAQ (reference sequence). The CDR3 is made up of 15 amino acids. CDR3: CASRTHRGRNSPLHF. In nucleotides, the CDR3 is TGTGCCAGCCGCACACACAGGGGCCGCAATTCACCCCTCCACTTT.

This clonotype has a handful of counts. The genes are TRBV4-2 and TRBJ2-1; the match to TRBD1 covers 8 bases. V shed 3 bases and J 6 bases; nucleotides not matched to a gene: 4. CDR3 length: 14 amino acids. CDR1 and CDR2 (germline): LGHNA, YNFKEQ. This chain's CDR3 is CASSQGDRGNEQFF. The CDR3 DNA follows: TGTGCCAGCAGCCAGGGAGACAGGGGCAATGAGCAGTTCTTC.

This clonotype has at least ten counts. The chain links TRBV9 to TRBJ1-1; 7 nucleotides agree with TRBD1. This CDR3 contains 15 residues. CDR1 and CDR2 (germline): SGDLS, YYNGEE. After removal of 4 bases from V and 5 bases from J, the junction contained 11 bases not matched to a gene. CDR3 amino acids: CASSTTGSGGTEAFF. CDR3 in DNA: TGTGCCAGCAGCACGACAGGGTCGGGGGGAACTGAAGCTTTCTTT.

This clonotype has a handful of counts. The chain uses TRBV24-1 and TRBJ2-1; TRBD2 matches at 10 bases. Losses at the gene ends were 3 bases for V and 4 bases for J; bases not matched to a gene: 11. Germline-derived CDR1 and CDR2 are KGHDR and SFDVKD. The CDR3 loop spans 18 amino acids. The CDR3 sequence: CATSDPGGSGRQYNEQFF. The CDR3 region has the DNA TGTGCCACCAGTGATCCAGGGGGTAGCGGGAGGCAGTACAATGAGCAGTTCTTC.

This clonotype has ten or more counts. The V gene is TRBV11-3, the J gene TRBJ2-1; TRBD1 is a possible D gene (6 bases). CDR1 and CDR2 (germline): SGHNT, YENEEA. Between the trimmed V and J ends, which lost 4 bases and 8 bases, there was a span of 27 bases. CDR3 length: 18 amino acids. In DNA, the CDR3 is TGTGCCAGCAGCTCTAGGTCCGTTCAGGGTGGGGGCGTCTATGAGCAGTTCTTC. Its protein is CASSSRSVQGGGVYEQFF.

This clonotype was seen more than once but under ten times. CDR3 DNA: TGTGCCAGCAGCCCCCGGACAGGCACCTTTGAGCAGTACTTC. Its translation: CASSPRTGTFEQYF. This sequence joins TRBV7-9 and TRBJ2-7; the match to TRBD1 covers 7 bases. This CDR3 spans 14 amino acids. The germline gives CDR1 SEHNR, CDR2 FQNEAQ (reference sequence). Trimming cost V 5 bases and J 7 bases; bases outside gene matches: 11.

The table lists this clonotype with a few counts. The chain joins TRBV28 to TRBJ1-3; D not resolved. Germline CDR1 and CDR2: MDHEN and SYDVKM. CDR3 length: 11 amino acids. Trimming took off 2 bases at V and 6 bases at J, with 2 bases between the two ends. CDR3 protein: CASSLPNTIYF. In DNA, the CDR3 is TGTGCCAGCAGTTTACCAAACACCATATATTTT.

The sample holds a few counts of this clonotype. This rearrangement joins TRBV2 to TRBJ2-5; 9 nucleotides match TRBD2. Germline V lookup: CDR1 SNHLY, CDR2 FYNNEI. The J segment lost 7 bases and the V segment lost 4 bases, leaving 10 bases of the junction unmatched. The CDR3 has 15 residues. CDR3 DNA: TGTGCCAGCAGTGCCGGCGGCGGGGGGGTTCGGACCCAGTACTTC. It specifies CASSAGGGGVRTQYF.

In its sample, this clonotype was seen many times. This chain uses TRBV12-3 or TRBV12-4 with TRBJ2-5; TRBD2 agrees at 8 bases. J lost 1 base, V lost 2 bases, and 6 bases had no gene match. The length of the CDR3 is 16 residues. The CDR3 DNA is TGTGCCAGCAGTTTACTTAGCGGGACGAGCCAAGAGACCCAGTACTTC. It specifies CASSLLSGTSQETQYF.